The clone carrying this T cell receptor beta chain has a single count. Germline V CDR1 and CDR2: KGHSH, LQKENI. The CDR3 loop spans 13 amino acids. V shed 3 bases and J 3 bases; nucleotides not matched to a gene: 2. The data were obtained in a study of blood T cell repertoires in COVID-19. Across the study: In each case, the material was cDNA or gDNA derived from T cells, B-cell-depleted T cells, or PBMCs.

TCRdb's table, derived via immunoSEQ multiplex PCR, lists solely in-frame clones and lacks some. The sample includes 200,000 to 300,000 clones, roughly 86% of them seen just once. The TCR was taken from a man aged 50-60 years with acute or convalescent COVID-19. Sequencing used peripheral blood. The chain employs TRBV18 and TRBJ2-7, with 7 bases that match TRBD1. The CDR3 DNA reads TGTGCCAGCTCACCGCCAGGGGGCTACGAGCAGTACTTC. Its translation: CASSPPGGYEQYF.